This T cell receptor beta chain was observed in a study of T-cell memory formation after mild COVID-19. The germline V and J ends were trimmed by 3 bases and 4 bases, with 16 bases remaining between them. The CDR3 loop spans 15 amino acids. Each CDR3 protein is one row after TCRdb ran MiXCR on the 5' RACE reads. Of 350,000 or so distinct CDR3 sequences in the sample, around a fifth are singletons; the top ten hold 21%. Overall study findings and caveats: The CD4+ clones that contracted clustered mainly within CM and EM, and the CD8+ clones concentrated in EMRA.

This clonotype was seen only a few times. Antigen unknown. The receptor was derived from a man between 18 and 35 years old who had mild COVID-19 (a few samples of this study predate the infection). Cell type and time point are not known. Sequences were obtained from PBMCs or a T cell subset sorted from them (not recorded which). The chain recombines TRBV12-3 or TRBV12-4 with TRBJ2-7, with D unresolved. As DNA, the CDR3 is TGTGCCAGCAGTTTTGGGCGTGGGTGGGATTACGAGCAGTACGTC. Protein: CASSFGRGWDYEQYV.